The source of this T cell receptor (beta chain) is a study of blood T cell repertoires in COVID-19. V dropped 1 base and J dropped 5 bases, with 15 bases sitting between them. Germline V gene data show CDR1 as SGHVS and CDR2 as FQNEAQ. This CDR3 comprises 16 residues. Sequencing was performed with immunoSEQ multiplex PCR; in TCRdb, only in-frame clones are kept and a portion is missing. Of some 80,000 clones detected, approximately 81% appear once; the ten largest clones hold approximately 40%. The sample was peripheral blood. This sequence was found in an elderly man with acute or convalescent COVID-19. The chain has TRBV7-8 and TRBJ2-1, with D perhaps matching TRBD1 (5 bases). DNA of the CDR3: TGTGCCAGCAGCTTAGTGTTTCGGACACAAAACAATGAGCAGTTCTTC. Translation: CASSLVFRTQNNEQFF.